This T cell receptor (beta chain) was identified in a study of T cells in Graves' hyperthyroidism and ophthalmopathy. RNA transcripts provided the source from which TCR beta CDR3 regions were amplified. A first-round RT-PCR of the TCR CDR3 used the HTBI primer set. From the multiplex PCR reads, TCRdb called clonotypes with MiXCR, one entry per CDR3 protein. The sample comprises over 300,000 distinct CDR3 sequences, roughly 15% of which are singletons, and about 37% rests with the top ten. This CDR3 comprises 16 residues. The germline V and J ends were trimmed by 0 bases and 2 bases, with 14 bases remaining between them. Germline V gene lookup returns CDR1 MNHNY and CDR2 SVGAGI (reference sequence).

The chain recombines TRBV6-6 with TRBJ2-7; perhaps TRBD1 as D (5 bases). The clonotype originates from a woman aged 40 to 50 with Graves' ophthalmopathy. Sequenced input: blood. The CDR3 region is CASSYSYRTSTYEQYF. The CDR3 DNA is TGTGCCAGCAGTTACTCGTACAGGACATCTACCTACGAGCAGTACTTC.